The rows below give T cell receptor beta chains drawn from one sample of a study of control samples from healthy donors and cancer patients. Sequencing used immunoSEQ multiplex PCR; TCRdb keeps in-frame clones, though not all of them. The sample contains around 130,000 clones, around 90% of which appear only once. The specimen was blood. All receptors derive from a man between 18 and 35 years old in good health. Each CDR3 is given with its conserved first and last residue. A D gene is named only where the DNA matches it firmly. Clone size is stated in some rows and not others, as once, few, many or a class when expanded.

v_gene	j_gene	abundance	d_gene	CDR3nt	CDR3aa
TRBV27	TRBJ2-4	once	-	TGTGCCAGCAGCGCAATTGGTGGTGCCAAAAACATTCAGTACTTC	CASSAIGGAKNIQYF
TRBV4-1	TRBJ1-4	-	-	TGCGCCAGCAGCCAATCGTCCGGGCCCCCGGCGGGTGAAAAACTGTTTTTT	CASSQSSGPPAGEKLFF
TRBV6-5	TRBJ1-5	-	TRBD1	TGTGCCAGCAGAGACAGGGTGGGTCAGCCCCAGCATTTT	CASRDRVGQPQHF
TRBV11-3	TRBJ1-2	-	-	TGTGCCAGCAGCCTGAGGGGGAGGGAGGAAGGCTACACCTTC	CASSLRGREEGYTF
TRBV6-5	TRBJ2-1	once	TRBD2	TGTGCCAGCAGCCTAGGAGCGGGATCATACAATGAGCAGTTCTTC	CASSLGAGSYNEQFF
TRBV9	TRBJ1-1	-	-	TGTGCCAGCAGCGGGGGTGGACTACGGCATGCTTTCTTT	CASSGGGLRHAFF
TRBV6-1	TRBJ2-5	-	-	TGTGCCAGCAGTGAGCCAGGGATGAGGACCCAGTACTTC	CASSEPGMRTQYF
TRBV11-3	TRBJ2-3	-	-	TGTGCCAGCAGCTTATTGGTCTCTTCGGCGATCACAGATACGCAGTATTTT	CASSLLVSSAITDTQYF
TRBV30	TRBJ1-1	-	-	TGTGCCTGGCGACCCGCCGGGACAATTAACACTGAAGCTTTCTTT	CAWRPAGTINTEAFF
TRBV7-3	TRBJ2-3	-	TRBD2	TGTGCCAGCAGCTTAGGTAGCGGGAGTGGAGATACGCAGTATTTT	CASSLGSGSGDTQYF
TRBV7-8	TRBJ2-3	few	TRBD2	TGTGCCAGCAGAGCGGGGGGGGGAGATACGCAGTATTTT	CASRAGGGDTQYF
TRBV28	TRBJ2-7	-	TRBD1	TGTGCCAGCAGTCAAAAATGGGGACAGGGGTACGAGCAGTACTTC	CASSQKWGQGYEQYF
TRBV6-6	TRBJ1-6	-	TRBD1	TGTGCCAGCGGGACAGGGTGGAATTCACCCCTCCACTTT	CASGTGWNSPLHF
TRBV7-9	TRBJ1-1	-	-	TGTGCCAGCAGCTTGGTCGCAGGGACCCCGATTCTGGCTTTCTTT	CASSLVAGTPILAFF
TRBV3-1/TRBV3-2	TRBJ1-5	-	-	TGTGCCAGCAGCCAACAAATTAAATACGGAACAACTAGCAATCAGCCCCAGCATTTT	CASSQQIKYGTTSNQPQHF
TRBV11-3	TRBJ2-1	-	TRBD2	TGTGCCAGCAGCCTAGACTTGGGGGGGGAACTCTACAATGAGCAGTTCTTC	CASSLDLGGELYNEQFF
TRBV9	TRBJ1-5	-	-	TGTGCCAGCGCCCGGGGGGGGGACGGTCAGCCCCAGCATTTT	CASARGGDGQPQHF
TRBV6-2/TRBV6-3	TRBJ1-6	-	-	TGTGCCAGCAGTTGGGACGGACATAATTCACCCCTCCACTTT	CASSWDGHNSPLHF
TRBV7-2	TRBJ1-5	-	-	TGTGCCAGCAGCTTAGATTATGGGTATAGCAATCAGCCCCAGCATTTT	CASSLDYGYSNQPQHF
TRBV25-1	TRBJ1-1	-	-	TGTGCCAGCAGCCCAAGCAGGGGGAACACTGAAGCTTTCTTT	CASSPSRGNTEAFF
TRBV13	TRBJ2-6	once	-	TGTGCCAGCAGCGGCAGGGTTGGGGCCAACGTCCTGACTTTC	CASSGRVGANVLTF
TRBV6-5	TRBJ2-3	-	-	TGTGCCAGCAGTTCCCCCCCCGCAGATACGCAGTATTTT	CASSSPPADTQYF
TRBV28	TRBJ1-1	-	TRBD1	TGTGCCAGCAGTTTAGGGACAGGATTACTGAACACTGAAGCTTTCTTT	CASSLGTGLLNTEAFF
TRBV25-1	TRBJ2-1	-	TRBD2	TGTGCCAGCATGGGACTAGCGGCCTGGGATGAGCAGTTCTTC	CASMGLAAWDEQFF
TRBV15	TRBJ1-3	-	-	TGTGCCACCAGCAGACCATCGGTGGGATCCTCTGGAAACACCATATATTTT	CATSRPSVGSSGNTIYF
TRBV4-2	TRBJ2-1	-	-	TGTGCCAGCAGCCAACTAGCGGAGCAGTTCTTC	CASSQLAEQFF
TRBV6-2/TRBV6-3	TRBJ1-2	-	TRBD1	TGTGCCAGCAGTTACTTAGGGGGACAGTTGATTTATGGCTACACCTTC	CASSYLGGQLIYGYTF
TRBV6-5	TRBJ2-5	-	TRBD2	TGTGCCAGCAGGGGGGGGGAGGCCCAGTACTTC	CASRGGEAQYF
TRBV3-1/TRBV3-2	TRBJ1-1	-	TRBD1	TGTGCCAGCAGCCACCGACAGGGTGGGGGGAACACTGAAGCTTTCTTT	CASSHRQGGGNTEAFF
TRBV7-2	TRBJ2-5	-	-	TGTGCCAGCAGCTTAGGATCTAGACAAGAGACCCAGTACTTC	CASSLGSRQETQYF
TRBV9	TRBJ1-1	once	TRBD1	TGTGCCAGCAGCCAGGGGGGGAACACTGAAGCTTTCTTT	CASSQGGNTEAFF
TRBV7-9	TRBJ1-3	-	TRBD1	TGTGCCAGCAGCTTAGCGGACAGGGGGCTCCCTGGAAACACCATATATTTT	CASSLADRGLPGNTIYF
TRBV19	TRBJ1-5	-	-	TGTGCCAGTAGTATCCTCACAGGGTTGAATCAGCCCCAGCATTTT	CASSILTGLNQPQHF
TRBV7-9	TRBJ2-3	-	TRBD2	TGTGCCAGCAGCTTAGAGGGAGGGTATCCGTATTTT	CASSLEGGYPYF
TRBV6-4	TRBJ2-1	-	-	TGTGCCAGGGGCCGCAATGAGCAGTTCTTC	CARGRNEQFF
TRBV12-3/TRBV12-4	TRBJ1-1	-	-	TGTGCCAGCAGTCAAGCCCCAGCGGCTGAAGCTTTCTTT	CASSQAPAAEAFF
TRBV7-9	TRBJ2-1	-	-	TGTGCCAGCAGCGGGTCTTACCGCTCCTACAATGAGCAGTTCTTC	CASSGSYRSYNEQFF
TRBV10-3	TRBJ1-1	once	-	TGTGCCATCAGGGGAGGGCCAGCTGAAGCTTTCTTT	CAIRGGPAEAFF